This T cell receptor (beta chain) was retrieved from a study of T cells after yellow fever vaccination (dated by TCRdb to the late 2010s). About the investigation overall: Libraries from fractions with low cell numbers were prepared with the SMART-Seq v4 Ultra Low Input RNA kit. Two healthy male donors made up the cohort, one aged 18 to 29 years and the other aged 30 to 40 years. Bulk PBMC replicates and cell subsets were isolated from blood drawn at multiple timepoints before and after both primary and secondary immunization. Bulk TCR alpha and beta repertoires were sequenced longitudinally to track T-cell clones before and after primary and booster YFV17D yellow fever vaccination.

The germline V gene provides CDR1 MNHEY and CDR2 SVGEGT. The CDR3 spans 15 residues, from the cysteine through the phenylalanine. Only the CDR3 portion is preserved as DNA: 45 bases, with reading frame beginning at the first base. For this chain, trimming is 8 bases at the V end and 0 bases at the J end, and the number of junction bases without a gene match is 7. This clonotype has a handful of counts. The antigen this receptor binds is unknown. Per-nucleotide qualities are absent, and no much larger clonotype sits a single base away. The sample's treatment or condition label, decoded: live attenuated yellow fever vaccine strain. At each blood-draw timepoint, two biological replicates of bulk PBMCs were obtained. A standard Ficoll-Paque protocol was used to isolate PBMCs from peripheral blood. TriZol was used to extract RNA from bulk PBMCs, CD4 and CD8 fractions, and dextramer-positive and dextramer-negative fractions.

Study-wide findings and limitations: Compared with the primary T-cell response, the secondary T-cell response was faster but weaker, reaching its peak on day 5 rather than on day 15. After the booster, most of the clones that had expanded following primary vaccination were detected again (around 95% of CD4 and around 88% of CD8), which suggests that memory was broadly maintained. Computational filtering was required because FACS-sorted repertoires could contain abundant contaminating clonotypes from the bulk population. Because only a couple of donors were included in the study, the extent to which the findings can be generalized is limited. A small share of clonotypes was detected in both CD4 and CD8 compartments, with the overlap likely arising from convergent recombination.

Synthesis of TCR cDNA relied on 5'RACE template switching, a step that introduced a universal primer site along with unique molecular identifiers. Priming of cDNA synthesis was performed from both the TCR alpha and TCR beta constant segments. Two PCR steps were used to amplify libraries, with sample barcodes and sequencing adapters being added in the second step. Sequencing of the libraries was done on either Illumina HiSeq 2500 (2x100 bp) or NovaSeq (2x150 bp). The original pipeline was this. MIGEC handled demultiplexing of reads and collapsing into UMI consensus sequences, while MiXCR performed V(D)J alignment. Clonotypes responding to the vaccine were identified with edgeR on replicate PBMC samples, with the criteria of FDR below 0.01 and a log2 fold change above 5 up to day 15. CD4 or CD8 identity was assigned to each bulk clonotype according to whether the clonotype was present at higher abundance in the sequenced CD4 repertoire or the sequenced CD8 repertoire. TCRdb reprocessing: public reads trimmed at Q25 with fastp, clones called with MiXCR, in-frame beta chains kept. Rows are unified per CDR3 protein, each entry keeping the most common DNA and genes. The V and J calls were determined by TCRdb, not by the authors. The sample contains approximately 550,000 distinct CDR3 sequences, 15% to 20% of them found a single time. Of the sample, around 15% is held by the ten largest clones.

The TCR sequence derives from a man aged 25-45 years who received the YFV17D yellow fever vaccine. The chain is assembled from TRBV6-2 or TRBV6-3 and TRBJ2-1, with 7 junctional bases fitting TRBD2. The source material was PBMCs, sampled 15 days after the yellow fever booster vaccination. The sequenced DNA: TGTGCCAGCGGAGGTGGGGACTACTCCTACAATGAGCAGTTCTTC. It is translated as CASGGGDYSYNEQFF.